The T cell receptor beta chain under discussion was sequenced for a study of T cell repertoires in cytomegalovirus infection. Trimming at V came to 4 bases and at J to 6 bases, leaving 10 bases not matched to a gene. This CDR3 is built from 16 residues. Germline CDR1 reads SGHTA; CDR2 reads FQGNSA. TCRdb redid the calling of the reads with MiXCR, one entry per CDR3 protein. The table has about 600,000 distinct CDR3 sequences, less than 25% seen once. This receptor was obtained from a human donor in good health (CMV status not recorded). Some clones in this sample may be carry-over from other donors' samples. This chain connects TRBV7-2 to TRBJ1-5; 9 bases match TRBD1. The sample consisted of CD8+ T cells from PBMCs. CDR3 residues: CASSSTSGTGLQPQHF. CDR3 sequence (DNA): TGTGCCAGCAGCTCAACCTCCGGGACAGGGCTTCAGCCCCAGCATTTT.